A single sample is the source of the 24 T cell receptor beta chains below, sequenced in a study of identical twins. One entry per CDR3 protein results from TCRdb running MiXCR on the 5' RACE reads. The sample contains approximately 600,000 distinct CDR3 sequences, roughly 7.2% of which appear only once. The same sample was also studied in work on yellow fever vaccine responses in identical twins.

Material for sequencing was PBMCs. Receptor source: a woman younger than 35 in good health.

The chain links TRBV25-1 to TRBJ1-2; D not resolved. The ends were cut back, 3 bases at V and 4 bases at J, with 9 bases in the middle. Germline CDR1 and CDR2: MGHDK and SYGVNS. This CDR3 is built from 13 residues. The chain's CDR3 is CASSDGITYGYTF. The CDR3 DNA reads as TGTGCCAGCAGTGACGGGATAACCTATGGCTACACCTTC.

There are many counts of this clonotype. The chain recombines TRBV5-1 with TRBJ1-2; TRBD1 aligns across 8 bases. V gave up 4 bases and J gave up 5 bases; unmatched junction bases: 10. This CDR3 comprises 15 residues. In germline, CDR1 is SGHRS, CDR2 YFSETQ. As DNA, the CDR3 is TGCGCCAGCAGCCTTGGGTCGGGACAGGTGTATGGCTACACCTTC. It is translated as CASSLGSGQVYGYTF.

This clonotype was found a few times. The chain is built from TRBV27 and TRBJ2-3, with 11 bases that match TRBD2. Germline assignment: CDR1 MNHEY and CDR2 SMNVEV (reference sequence). The CDR3 is made up of 18 amino acids. V was pared by 2 bases and J by 0 bases, with 7 bases of the junction left unmatched. The CDR3 loop is CASSLIRTSGSSTDTQYF. Here the CDR3 DNA reads TGTGCCAGCAGTTTAATTCGGACTAGCGGGTCTAGCACAGATACGCAGTATTTT.

The chain's CDR3 is CASSLVADYNEQFF. The CDR3 bases are TGCGCCAGCAGCTTGGTGGCAGATTACAATGAGCAGTTCTTC. V gene TRBV5-1 combines with J gene TRBJ2-1; D is unclear. The CDR3 consists of 14 residues. The germline V gene encodes CDR1 SGHRS and CDR2 YFSETQ. The V gene lost 0 bases and the J gene lost 4 bases, with 8 bases spanning the gap.

The chain combines TRBV20-1 with TRBJ1-4, with TRBD1 identical over 8 bases. J was trimmed by 4 bases and V by 2 bases; bases with no gene match: 3. Germline CDR1 and CDR2: DFQATT and SNEGSKA (reference sequence). This CDR3 contains 14 residues. The CDR3 nucleotides are TGCAGTGCTAGACCAGGGGGCCTTAATGAAAAACTGTTTTTT. Translating gives CSARPGGLNEKLFF.

The chain employs TRBV14 and TRBJ1-4; unclear D gene. CDR3 length: 15 amino acids. Germline values: CDR1 SGHDN, CDR2 FVKESK. V was clipped by 3 bases and J by 0 bases, with 8 bases between them. In DNA form, the CDR3 reads TGTGCCAGCAGCCACAAAACAACAACTAATGAAAAACTGTTTTTT. Translated: CASSHKTTTNEKLFF.

This clonotype was detected many times. The chain couples TRBV27 to TRBJ2-1; D is undetermined. Trimming left V 3 bases short and J 0 bases short, with 9 bases between. Germline V lookup: CDR1 MNHEY, CDR2 SMNVEV (reference sequence). There are 15 residues in the CDR3. CDR3 in amino acids: CASSLDPSSYNEQFF. CDR3 DNA: TGTGCCAGCAGTTTGGACCCCTCCTCCTACAATGAGCAGTTCTTC.

This clonotype was seen only a few times. The chain is built from TRBV5-1 and TRBJ2-3, with no clear D. Germline-derived CDR1 and CDR2 are SGHRS and YFSETQ. CDR3 size: 16 residues. V was clipped by 3 bases and J by 2 bases, with 16 bases between them. For the CDR3, the DNA is TGCGCCAGCAGCTCCGACACCCTTCGCTACACAGATACGCAGTATTTT. It codes for CASSSDTLRYTDTQYF.

This clonotype was observed a handful of times. This chain links TRBV20-1 with TRBJ2-5; the D gene is possibly TRBD1 (7 bases). The germline V gene has CDR1 DFQATT and CDR2 SNEGSKA (reference sequence). With 6 bases removed from V and 5 bases from J, the gap between germline ends came to 22 bases. This CDR3 is 15 amino acids long. In nucleotides, the CDR3 is TGCAGTGCCGCCCCAGGGGGGTCTTACTTCGAGACCCAGTACTTC. It translates to CSAAPGGSYFETQYF.

This clonotype was seen many times. The chain has TRBV9 and TRBJ1-2; D unresolved. CDR3 length equals 16 residues. Per germline, CDR1 SGDLS and CDR2 YYNGEE. Trimming shortened V by 0 bases and J by 1 base, and 13 bases separated the two germline ends. The CDR3 nucleotides are TGTGCCAGCAGCGTAGGACGTAACACTCATAACTATGGCTACACCTTC. The encoded protein is CASSVGRNTHNYGYTF.

The table lists this clonotype with a few counts. The CDR3 DNA reads TGTGCCACCAGTGAATTTGGCCAGGGGACGGCGATCACCGGGGAGCTGTTTTTT. Translated: CATSEFGQGTAITGELFF. The V gene is TRBV24-1, the J gene TRBJ2-2; D is possibly TRBD1 (6 bases). Germline V lookup: CDR1 KGHDR, CDR2 SFDVKD. Trimming removed 4 bases at V and 4 bases at J, with 21 bases between. CDR3 size: 18 residues.

The CDR3 DNA sequence: TGTGCCAGCAGCTTGAAACAGCAAGAGACCCAGTACTTC. It is translated as CASSLKQQETQYF. This chain joins TRBV5-5 and TRBJ2-5; D not resolved. The CDR3 consists of 13 residues. V lost 1 base and J 2 bases, leaving 6 bases between the germline ends. Germline values: CDR1 SGHKS, CDR2 YYEKEE (reference sequence).

This rearrangement joins TRBV20-1 to TRBJ2-2; 12 bases fit TRBD1. V was clipped by 3 bases and J by 6 bases; unmatched bases: 5. Germline V gene data show CDR1 as DFQATT and CDR2 as SNEGSKA (reference sequence). This CDR3 comprises 15 residues. The CDR3 protein is CSARGQGAVSGELFF. In DNA, the CDR3 is TGCAGTGCTAGGGGACAGGGGGCGGTATCCGGGGAGCTGTTTTTT.

In this sample, this clonotype turned up many times. The V gene is TRBV10-3, the J gene TRBJ2-1; D unclear. Trimming took 5 bases from V and 6 from J, leaving 11 bases between them. CDR1 is ENHRY and CDR2 is SYGVKD in the germline V gene. The length of the CDR3 is 13 residues. CDR3 residues: CAISPDQSNEQFF. CDR3 sequence (DNA): TGTGCCATCAGTCCGGACCAGAGCAATGAGCAGTTCTTC.

This clonotype occurred many times. This sequence joins TRBV12-3 or TRBV12-4 and TRBJ2-1, with 7 bases that match TRBD1. V lost 5 bases and J lost 6; bases outside the gene matches: 13. The CDR3 extends over 16 amino acids. The chain's CDR3 is CASSPTGQTPANEQFF. CDR3 coding DNA: TGTGCCAGCAGTCCAACGGGACAGACCCCGGCCAATGAGCAGTTCTTC.

The rearrangement links TRBV3-1 to TRBJ2-2; 11 bases map to TRBD2. After removal of 1 base from V and 4 bases from J, the junction contained 11 bases not matched to a gene. From germline, CDR1 is LGHDT and CDR2 YNNKEL (reference sequence). The CDR3 is 19 amino acids. CDR3 DNA sequence: TGTGCCAGCAGCCAAGTTTTTCCTAGCGGGGGGCCGGTCACCGGGGAGCTGTTTTTT. It encodes CASSQVFPSGGPVTGELFF.

In this sample, this clonotype turned up a few times. V usage is TRBV15 and J usage is TRBJ1-3, with a weak D call TRBD1 (6 bases). Trimming cost V 0 bases and J 2 bases, with 11 bases left between them. Germline V gives CDR1 LNHNV, CDR2 YYDKDF (reference sequence). This CDR3 has 16 residues. As DNA, the CDR3 is TGTGCCACCAGCAGAGATATGGGGGGCCCTGGAAACACCATATATTTT. Translation: CATSRDMGGPGNTIYF. The whole variable domain, filled in from reference TRBV15 and TRBJ1-3, reads DAMVIQNPRYQVTQFGKPVTLSCSQTLNHNVMYWYQQKSSQAPKLLFHYYDKDFNNEADTPDNFQSRRPNTSFCFLDIRSPGLGDTAMYLCATSRDMGGPGNTIYFGEGSWLTVV.

The rearrangement joins TRBV12-2 to TRBJ1-5; the table's D call, TRBD1, has no DNA check behind it. TRBV12-2 is listed as a pseudogene. The CDR3 contains 17 residues. The CDR3 is CASRLGGTGSINQPQHF. CDR3 DNA sequence: TGTGCAAGTCGCTTAGGGGGGACAGGGTCCATCAATCAGCCCCAGCATTTT.

Only a few counts were recorded for this clonotype. An end of the junction differs from the germline gene, which may be a read error. J is TRBJ1-1 and V is TRBV20-1; possibly TRBD1 for D (5 bases). The CDR3 length is 13 residues. CDR1 and CDR2 (germline): DFQATT, SNEGSKA (reference sequence). CDR3 in amino acids: CSAVRGKNAEAFF. In DNA form, the CDR3 reads TGCAGTGCGGTCCGGGGGAAGAACGCTGAAGCTTTCTTT.

V and J are TRBV4-1 and TRBJ2-1; D is ambiguous. The ends were cut back, 4 bases at V and 2 bases at J, with 18 bases in the middle. The germline V gene encodes CDR1 MGHRA and CDR2 YSYEKL. The CDR3 contains 17 residues. CDR3 in amino acids: CASSPGEGARPYNEQFF. The CDR3 DNA is TGCGCCAGCAGCCCCGGCGAAGGTGCGAGGCCCTACAATGAGCAGTTCTTC.

The rearrangement uses TRBV20-1 and TRBJ1-2, with 10 bases that match TRBD1. V dropped 6 bases and J dropped 4; count of bases not matched to a gene: 8. The CDR3 is made up of 14 amino acids. Germline-derived CDR1 and CDR2 are DFQATT and SNEGSKA (reference sequence). CDR3 DNA sequence: TGCAGTGCACCCGGGACAGGGGTGGGCTATGGCTACACCTTC. Its protein is CSAPGTGVGYGYTF.

The chain joins TRBV6-2 or TRBV6-3 to TRBJ2-7; 7 bases are shared with TRBD1. V lost 6 bases, J lost 1 base, and 3 bases stayed unmatched. Germline assignment: CDR1 MNHEY and CDR2 SVGEGT. The CDR3 is 13 residues long. The CDR3 nucleotides are TGTGCCAGCAGACACAGGGGTTCCTACGAGCAGTACGTC. Translated: CASRHRGSYEQYV.

Ten or more counts support this clonotype. The chain recombines TRBV12-3 or TRBV12-4 with TRBJ1-5; TRBD1 is a possible D gene (5 bases). V lost 7 bases and J lost 4, with 8 bases in between. The CDR3 covers 12 residues. The CDR3 DNA reads as TGTGCCAGCACTGGGGGGAATCAGCCCCAGCATTTT. Translating it yields CASTGGNQPQHF.

In its sample, this clonotype was seen many times. In DNA, the CDR3 is TGTGCCAGCAAGAGTCGGACAGTTAGCAATCAGCCCCAGCATTTT. This gives the protein CASKSRTVSNQPQHF. The chain employs TRBV6-2 or TRBV6-3 and TRBJ1-5; TRBD1 might be the D (6 bases). CDR1 MNHEY and CDR2 SVGEGT come from the germline V gene. CDR3 size: 15 residues. The V end was cut by 7 bases, the J end by 0 bases, with 13 bases between.